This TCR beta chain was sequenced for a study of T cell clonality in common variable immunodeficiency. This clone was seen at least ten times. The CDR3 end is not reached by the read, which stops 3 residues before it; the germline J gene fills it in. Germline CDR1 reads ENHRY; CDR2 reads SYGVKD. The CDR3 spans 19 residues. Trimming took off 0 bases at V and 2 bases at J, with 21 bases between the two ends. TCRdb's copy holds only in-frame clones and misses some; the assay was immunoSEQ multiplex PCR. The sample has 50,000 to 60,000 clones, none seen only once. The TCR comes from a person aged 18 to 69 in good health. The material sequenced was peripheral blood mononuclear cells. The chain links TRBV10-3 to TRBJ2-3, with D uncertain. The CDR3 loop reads CAISESTVRVQHPTDTQYF. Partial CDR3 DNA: TGTGCCATCAGTGAGTCGACGGTTAGGGTCCAACACCCCACAGATACG.